The 14 T cell receptor beta chains below come from one sample, sequenced in a study of OX40 agonist ivuxolimab in advanced cancers. The data were produced by immunoSEQ multiplex PCR, yet TCRdb's version contains in-frame clones alone and is incomplete. The repertoire holds over 50,000 clones, with 80% to 95% as singletons. Sequencing used CD4+ or CD8+ T cells sorted from blood, obtained in a trial of the OX40 agonist ivuxolimab. Receptors were obtained from an adult with an advanced solid tumor such as melanoma, head and neck, liver or kidney cancer.

The rearrangement joins TRBV28 to TRBJ2-7; unclear D gene. V was clipped by 2 bases and J by 4 bases, with 6 bases between them. The CDR3 sequence is 12 residues long. In germline, CDR1 is MDHEN, CDR2 SYDVKM. The CDR3 nucleotides are TGTGCCAGCAGTTTAAACGGATACGAGCAGTACTTC. Encoded protein: CASSLNGYEQYF.

The rearrangement uses TRBV9 and TRBJ1-1; D is perhaps TRBD1 (5 bases). Per germline, CDR1 SGDLS and CDR2 YYNGEE. Trimming took off 3 bases at V and 6 bases at J, with 15 bases between the two ends. The CDR3 has 14 amino acids. The CDR3 region has the DNA TGTGCCAGCAGCGCCGCCTGGGACGGTGCTGAAGCTTTCTTT. Translating it yields CASSAAWDGAEAFF.

This sequence joins TRBV6-5 and TRBJ2-2, with D tentatively TRBD2 (5 bases). Trimming removed 2 bases at V and 3 bases at J, with 7 bases between. CDR1 MNHEY and CDR2 SVGAGI come from the germline V gene. The CDR3 has 14 amino acids. The CDR3 here is CASSYGRYTGELFF. The CDR3 DNA sequence: TGTGCCAGCAGTTACGGGAGATACACCGGGGAGCTGTTTTTT.

This chain connects TRBV28 to TRBJ2-6, with 9 bases that match TRBD1. Losses at the gene ends were 4 bases for V and 3 bases for J; bases not matched to a gene: 10. CDR1 is MDHEN and CDR2 is SYDVKM in the germline V gene. The CDR3 runs to 18 residues. DNA of the CDR3: TGTGCCAGCAGTTCCCCTCGACAGGGGGTAGGTGGGGCCAACGTCCTGACTTTC. It codes for CASSSPRQGVGGANVLTF.

The rearrangement joins TRBV28 to TRBJ2-3, with unresolved D. Trimming pared 3 bases from V and 0 bases from J, leaving 13 bases between. Germline loops: CDR1 MDHEN, CDR2 SYDVKM. This CDR3 is 16 amino acids long. The CDR3 DNA sequence: TGTGCCAGCAGTTTTCTCAGGAGCGATAGCACAGATACGCAGTATTTT. Translated, it gives CASSFLRSDSTDTQYF.

The V and J genes are TRBV6-6 and TRBJ2-5; 12 bases are shared with TRBD2. Germline assignment: CDR1 MNHNY and CDR2 SVGAGI (reference sequence). V was pared by 2 bases and J by 5 bases, with 6 bases of the junction left unmatched. The CDR3 consists of 16 residues. The CDR3 loop is CASSYQLAGGVETQYF. CDR3 nucleotide sequence: TGTGCCAGCAGTTACCAACTAGCGGGAGGCGTGGAGACCCAGTACTTC.

This chain joins TRBV19 and TRBJ2-7; D perhaps matches TRBD1 (6 bases). CDR1 is LNHDA, CDR2 SQIVND, per germline (reference sequence). There are 16 residues in the CDR3. V gave up 4 bases and J gave up 3 bases, with 19 bases separating them. As DNA, the CDR3 is TGTGCCAGTAGTAGATCCTCAGGGGCCACCCGCTACGAGCAGTACTTC. Residues: CASSRSSGATRYEQYF.

V usage is TRBV27 and J usage is TRBJ2-3; D uncertain. The CDR3 sequence is 14 residues long. Between the trimmed V and J ends, which lost 6 bases and 1 base, there was a span of 11 bases. The germline CDR1 and CDR2 sequences are MNHEY and SMNVEV (reference sequence). As DNA, the CDR3 is TGTGCCAGCAGCCTAATAGGAGGCACAGATACGCAGTATTTT. Protein product: CASSLIGGTDTQYF.

This chain connects TRBV29-1 to TRBJ2-1; 7 bases match TRBD2. The CDR3 sequence is 13 residues long. The germline V gene has CDR1 SQVTM and CDR2 ANQGSEA. With V trimmed by 4 bases and J by 9 bases, 9 bases remained unmatched. This CDR3 is CSVGAGDISEQFF. The CDR3 coding sequence is TGCAGCGTTGGCGCGGGAGACATAAGTGAGCAGTTCTTC.

The V and J genes are TRBV5-6 and TRBJ2-1, with 7 bases that match TRBD2. The CDR3 is 15 residues long. V dropped 6 bases and J dropped 2; count of bases not matched to a gene: 8. Germline V gene data show CDR1 as SGHDT and CDR2 as YYEEEE. CDR3 in amino acids: CASKHAGDPYNEQFF. The DNA for the CDR3 is TGTGCCAGCAAACACGCGGGAGATCCCTACAATGAGCAGTTCTTC.

This clone appeared a single time. This chain uses TRBV4-1 with TRBJ2-3; D gene unclear. Germline CDR1 MGHRA, CDR2 YSYEKL. Trimming left V 2 bases short and J 4 bases short, with 4 bases between. The CDR3 is 12 residues long. CDR3 protein: CASSQTADTQYF. CDR3 bases: TGCGCCAGCAGCCAAACCGCAGATACGCAGTATTTT.

The V and J genes are TRBV19 and TRBJ2-3; 8 nucleotides align to TRBD2. Trimming removed 7 bases from V and 4 bases from J; junction bases left unmatched: 13. The germline V gene has CDR1 LNHDA and CDR2 SQIVND (reference sequence). The CDR3 covers 16 residues. The CDR3 reads CASTPTAGAPADTQYF. The CDR3 DNA sequence: TGTGCCAGTACCCCCACAGCGGGGGCTCCAGCAGATACGCAGTATTTT.

The chain links TRBV18 to TRBJ2-1; 12 bases match TRBD2. This CDR3 is 18 amino acids long. Per the germline V gene, CDR1 is KGHSH and CDR2 is LQKENI. V gave up 3 bases and J gave up 7 bases; unmatched junction bases: 13. This CDR3 is CASSPGNLATSGRNEQFF. The CDR3 nucleotides read TGTGCCAGCTCACCGGGAAACCTCGCGACTAGCGGGAGAAATGAGCAGTTCTTC.

V gene TRBV5-1 combines with J gene TRBJ1-4; the D is unclear. CDR3 length: 14 amino acids. V shed 0 bases and J shed 4 bases, with 7 bases lying between them. Per the germline V gene, CDR1 is SGHRS and CDR2 is YFSETQ. CDR3 sequence: CASSLDWFNEKLFF. CDR3 in DNA: TGCGCCAGCAGCTTGGATTGGTTTAATGAAAAACTGTTTTTT.